This T cell receptor (beta chain) stems from a study of T cells in Graves' hyperthyroidism and ophthalmopathy. This clonotype was recorded once. Antigen unknown. CDR1 is MGHDK, CDR2 SYGVNS, per germline. The length of the CDR3 is 13 residues. V was cut by 5 bases and J by 6 bases, with 11 bases left in between. Study-level findings and limits: Researchers found most expanded thyroid clonotypes above 0.001 in blood as well.

Clinical symptoms, serum thyroxine, TRAb, thyroid ultrasound and orbital computed tomography established diagnosis. Using RNA transcripts as the source, TCR beta CDR3 regions were amplified. HTBI primers were employed in a first-round RT-PCR of the TCR CDR3. Each CDR3 protein is one row after TCRdb ran MiXCR on the multiplex PCR reads. The table lists 550,000 to 700,000 distinct CDR3 sequences, about 45% of them singletons. The sample taken for sequencing was peripheral blood or thyroid tissue (not recorded which). The receptor was derived from an adult woman with Graves' disease, either hyperthyroidism or ophthalmopathy (not recorded which). The chain carries TRBV25-1 and TRBJ1-5; maybe TRBD1 (6 bases). CDR3 bases: TGTGCCAGCAGTTGGGGGGCTGCTCAGCCCCAGCATTTT. Its translation is CASSWGAAQPQHF. The variable domain in full, with the rest retrieved from reference TRBV25-1 and TRBJ1-5, is EADIYQTPRYLVIGTGKKITLECSQTMGHDKMYWYQQDPGMELHLIHYSYGVNSTEKGDLSSESTVSRIRTEHFPLTLESARPSHTSQYLCASSWGAAQPQHFGDGTRLSIL.